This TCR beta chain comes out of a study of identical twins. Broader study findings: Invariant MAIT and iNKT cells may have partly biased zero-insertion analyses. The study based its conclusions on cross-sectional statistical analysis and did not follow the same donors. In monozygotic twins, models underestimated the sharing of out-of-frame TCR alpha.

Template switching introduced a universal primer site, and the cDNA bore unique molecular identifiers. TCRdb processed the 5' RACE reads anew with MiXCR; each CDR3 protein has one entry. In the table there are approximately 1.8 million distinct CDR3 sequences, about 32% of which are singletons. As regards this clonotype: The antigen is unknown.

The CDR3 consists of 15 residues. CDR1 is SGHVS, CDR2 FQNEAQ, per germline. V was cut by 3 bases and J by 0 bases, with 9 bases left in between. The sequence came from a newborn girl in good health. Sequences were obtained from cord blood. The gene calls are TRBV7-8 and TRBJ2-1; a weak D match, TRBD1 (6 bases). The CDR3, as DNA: TGTGCCAGCAGCTTTGACAGGCCCTCCTACAATGAGCAGTTCTTC. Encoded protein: CASSFDRPSYNEQFF.